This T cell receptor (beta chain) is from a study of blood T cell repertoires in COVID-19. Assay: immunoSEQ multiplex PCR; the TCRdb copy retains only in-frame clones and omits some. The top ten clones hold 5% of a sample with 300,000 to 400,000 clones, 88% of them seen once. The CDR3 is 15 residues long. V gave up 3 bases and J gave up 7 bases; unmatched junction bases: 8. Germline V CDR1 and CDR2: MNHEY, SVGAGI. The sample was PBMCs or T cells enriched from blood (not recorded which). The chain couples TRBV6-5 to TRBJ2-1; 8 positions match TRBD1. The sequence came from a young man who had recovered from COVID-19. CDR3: CASSYFGTGLNEQFF. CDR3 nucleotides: TGTGCCAGCAGTTATTTCGGGACAGGTCTAAATGAGCAGTTCTTC.